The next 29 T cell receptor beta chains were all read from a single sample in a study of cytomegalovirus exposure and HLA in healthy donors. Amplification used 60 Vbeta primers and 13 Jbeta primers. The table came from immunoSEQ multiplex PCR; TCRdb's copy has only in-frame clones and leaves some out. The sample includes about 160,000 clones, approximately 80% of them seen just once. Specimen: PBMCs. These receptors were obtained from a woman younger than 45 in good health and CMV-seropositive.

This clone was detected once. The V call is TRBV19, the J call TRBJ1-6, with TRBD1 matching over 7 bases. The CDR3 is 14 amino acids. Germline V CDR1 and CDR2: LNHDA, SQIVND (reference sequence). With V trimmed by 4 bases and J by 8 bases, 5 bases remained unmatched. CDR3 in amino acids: CASSTTGRDSPLHF. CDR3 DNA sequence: TGTGCCAGTAGTACGACAGGGCGAGATTCACCCCTCCACTTT.

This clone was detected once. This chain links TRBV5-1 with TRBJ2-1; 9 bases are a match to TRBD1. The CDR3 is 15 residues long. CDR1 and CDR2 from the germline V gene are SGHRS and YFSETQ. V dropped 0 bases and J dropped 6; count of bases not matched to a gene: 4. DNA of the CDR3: TGCGCCAGCAGCTTGGGGGACAGGGAAACCAATGAGCAGTTCTTC. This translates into CASSLGDRETNEQFF. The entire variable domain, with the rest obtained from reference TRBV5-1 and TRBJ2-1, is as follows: KAGVTQTPRYLIKTRGQQVTLSCSPISGHRSVSWYQQTPGQGLQFLFEYFSETQRNKGNFPGRFSGRQFSNSRSEMNVSTLELGDSALYLCASSLGDRETNEQFFGPGTRLTVL.

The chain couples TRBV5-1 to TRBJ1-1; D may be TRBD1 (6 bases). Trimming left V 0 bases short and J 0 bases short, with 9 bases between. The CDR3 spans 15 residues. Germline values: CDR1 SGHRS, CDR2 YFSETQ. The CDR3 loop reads CASSLAAGVNTEAFF. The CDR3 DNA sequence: TGCGCCAGCAGCTTGGCCGCAGGGGTGAACACTGAAGCTTTCTTT.

The CDR3 region is CASSLYGQRSSYNSPLHF. The CDR3 region has the DNA TGTGCCAGCAGTTTATACGGACAGCGTAGCTCCTATAATTCACCCCTCCACTTT. The V call is TRBV27, the J call TRBJ1-6; D might be TRBD1 (6 bases). The CDR3 is made up of 18 amino acids. V was trimmed by 1 base and J by 0 bases, leaving 13 bases between them. CDR1 and CDR2 (germline): MNHEY, SMNVEV (reference sequence).

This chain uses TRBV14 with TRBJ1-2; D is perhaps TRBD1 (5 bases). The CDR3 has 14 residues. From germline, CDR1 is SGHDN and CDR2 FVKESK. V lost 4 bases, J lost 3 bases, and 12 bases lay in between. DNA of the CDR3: TGTGCCAGCAGCCCACGATGGGGCGACTATGGCTACACCTTC. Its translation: CASSPRWGDYGYTF.

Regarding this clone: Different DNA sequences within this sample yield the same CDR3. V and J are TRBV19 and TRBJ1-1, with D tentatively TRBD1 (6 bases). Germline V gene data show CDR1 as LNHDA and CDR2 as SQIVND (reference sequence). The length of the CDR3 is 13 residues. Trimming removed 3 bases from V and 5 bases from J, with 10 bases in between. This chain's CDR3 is CASSISRGTEAFF. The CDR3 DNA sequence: TGTGCCAGTAGTATTTCAAGGGGGACTGAAGCTTTCTTT.

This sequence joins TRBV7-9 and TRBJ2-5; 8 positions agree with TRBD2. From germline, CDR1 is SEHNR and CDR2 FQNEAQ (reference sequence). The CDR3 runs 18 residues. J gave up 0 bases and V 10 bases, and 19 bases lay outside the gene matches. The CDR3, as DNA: TGTGCCACCCCCGGCCCGCAGACCGGGAGGGACTACCAAGAGACCCAGTACTTC. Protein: CATPGPQTGRDYQETQYF. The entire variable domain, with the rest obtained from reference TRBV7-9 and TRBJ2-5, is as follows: DTGVSQNPRHKITKRGQNVTFRCDPISEHNRLYWYRQTLGQGPEFLTYFQNEAQLEKSRLLSDRFSAERPKGSFSTLEIQRTEQGDSAMYLCATPGPQTGRDYQETQYFGPGTRLLVL.

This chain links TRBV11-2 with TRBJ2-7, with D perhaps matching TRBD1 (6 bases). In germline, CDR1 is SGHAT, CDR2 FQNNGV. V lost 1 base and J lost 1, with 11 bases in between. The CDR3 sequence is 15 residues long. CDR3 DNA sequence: TGTGCCAGCAGCTTAGGTGGAGACAGGTCCTACGAGCAGTACTTC. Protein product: CASSLGGDRSYEQYF.

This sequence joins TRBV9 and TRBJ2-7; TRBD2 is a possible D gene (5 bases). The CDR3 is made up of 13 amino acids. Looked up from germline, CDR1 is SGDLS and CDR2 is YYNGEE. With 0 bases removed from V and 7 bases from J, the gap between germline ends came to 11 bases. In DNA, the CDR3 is TGTGCCAGCAGCGTAGCCCCACCGGGGGAGCAGTACTTC. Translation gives CASSVAPPGEQYF.

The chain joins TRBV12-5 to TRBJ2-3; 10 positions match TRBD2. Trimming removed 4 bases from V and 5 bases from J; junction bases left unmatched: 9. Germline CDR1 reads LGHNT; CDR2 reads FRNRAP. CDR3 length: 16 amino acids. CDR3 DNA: TGTGCTAGTGGTTCGCCCAGCGGGGGGGCAGGAGATACGCAGTATTTT. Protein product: CASGSPSGGAGDTQYF.

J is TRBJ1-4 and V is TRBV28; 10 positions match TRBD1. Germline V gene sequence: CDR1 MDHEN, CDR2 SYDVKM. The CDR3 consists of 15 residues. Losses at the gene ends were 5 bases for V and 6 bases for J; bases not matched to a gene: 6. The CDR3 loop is CASSASGTGDEKLFF. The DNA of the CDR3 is TGTGCCAGCAGTGCCTCCGGGACAGGGGATGAAAAACTGTTTTTT.

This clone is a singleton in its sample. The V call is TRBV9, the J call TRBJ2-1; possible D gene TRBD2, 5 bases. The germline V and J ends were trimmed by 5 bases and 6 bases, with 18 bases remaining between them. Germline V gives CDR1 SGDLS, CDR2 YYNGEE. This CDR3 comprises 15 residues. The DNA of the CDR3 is TGTGCCAGCAGTCTTTCCGGGGTTGCCGGCAATGAGCAGTTCTTC. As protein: CASSLSGVAGNEQFF.

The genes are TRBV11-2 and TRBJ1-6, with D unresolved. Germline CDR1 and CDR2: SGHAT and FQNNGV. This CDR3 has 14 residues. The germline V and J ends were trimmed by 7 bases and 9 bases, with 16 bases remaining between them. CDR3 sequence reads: CASIPGVLGSPLHF. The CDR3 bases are TGTGCCAGCATACCCGGGGTTTTAGGTTCACCCCTCCACTTT.

The CDR3 DNA reads as TGTGCCAGCAGCCGAGGTTCTAGCGGGGACTACGAGCAGTACTTC. This encodes CASSRGSSGDYEQYF. V usage is TRBV4-2 and J usage is TRBJ2-7; 9 bases match TRBD2. Germline CDR1 and CDR2: LGHNA and YNFKEQ. The ends lost 4 bases at V and 3 bases at J; junction bases unmatched: 7. CDR3 length: 15 amino acids.

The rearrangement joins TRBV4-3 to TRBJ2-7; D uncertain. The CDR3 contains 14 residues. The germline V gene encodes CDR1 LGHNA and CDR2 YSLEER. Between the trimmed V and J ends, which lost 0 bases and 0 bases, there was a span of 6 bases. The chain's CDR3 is CASSQELSSYEQYF. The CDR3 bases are TGCGCCAGCAGCCAAGAACTTTCCTCCTACGAGCAGTACTTC.

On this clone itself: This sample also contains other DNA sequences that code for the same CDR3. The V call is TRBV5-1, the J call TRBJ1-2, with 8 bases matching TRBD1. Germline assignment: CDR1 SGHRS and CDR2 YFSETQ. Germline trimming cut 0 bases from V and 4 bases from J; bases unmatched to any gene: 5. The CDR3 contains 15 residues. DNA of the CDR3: TGCGCCAGCAGCTTGGCCGGACAGGGACCCTATGGCTACACCTTC. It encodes CASSLAGQGPYGYTF.

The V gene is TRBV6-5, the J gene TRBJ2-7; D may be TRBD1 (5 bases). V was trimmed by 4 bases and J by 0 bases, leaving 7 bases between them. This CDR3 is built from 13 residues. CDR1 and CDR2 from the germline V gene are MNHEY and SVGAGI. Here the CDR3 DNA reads TGTGCCAGCAGTTCAGGGCGCTCCTACGAGCAGTACTTC. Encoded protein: CASSSGRSYEQYF.

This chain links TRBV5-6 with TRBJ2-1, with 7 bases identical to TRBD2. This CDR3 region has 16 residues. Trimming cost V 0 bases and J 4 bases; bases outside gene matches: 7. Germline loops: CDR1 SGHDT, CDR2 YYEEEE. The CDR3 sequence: CASSLDFGGVYNEQFF. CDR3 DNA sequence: TGTGCCAGCAGCTTGGATTTTGGGGGGGTGTACAATGAGCAGTTCTTC.

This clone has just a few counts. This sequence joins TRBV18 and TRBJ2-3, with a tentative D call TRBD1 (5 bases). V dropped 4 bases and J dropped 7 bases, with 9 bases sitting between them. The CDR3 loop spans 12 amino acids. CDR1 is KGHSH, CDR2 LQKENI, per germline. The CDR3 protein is CASSQQANTQYF. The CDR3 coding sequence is TGTGCCAGCTCACAACAGGCGAATACGCAGTATTTT.

CDR3 DNA sequence: TGTGCCAGCAGCTTGTCAGTGAACACTGAAGCTTTCTTT. This sequence encodes CASSLSVNTEAFF. V usage is TRBV7-7 and J usage is TRBJ1-1; D gene uncertain. With 3 bases removed from V and 0 bases from J, the gap between germline ends came to 5 bases. Per germline, CDR1 SSHAT and CDR2 FNYEAQ (reference sequence). CDR3 length: 13 residues.

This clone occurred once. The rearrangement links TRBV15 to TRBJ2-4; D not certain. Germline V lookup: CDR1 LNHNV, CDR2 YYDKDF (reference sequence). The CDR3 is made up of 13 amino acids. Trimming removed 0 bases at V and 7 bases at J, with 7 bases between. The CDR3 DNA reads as TGTGCCACCAGCAGAGAATCGAGCAACATTCAGTACTTC. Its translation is CATSRESSNIQYF.

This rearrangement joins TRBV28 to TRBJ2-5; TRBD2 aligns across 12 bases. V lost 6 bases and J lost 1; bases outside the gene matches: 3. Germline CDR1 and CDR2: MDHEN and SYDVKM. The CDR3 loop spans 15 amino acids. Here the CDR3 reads CASSRLAGAQETQYF. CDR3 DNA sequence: TGTGCCAGCAGCAGACTAGCGGGGGCCCAAGAGACCCAGTACTTC.

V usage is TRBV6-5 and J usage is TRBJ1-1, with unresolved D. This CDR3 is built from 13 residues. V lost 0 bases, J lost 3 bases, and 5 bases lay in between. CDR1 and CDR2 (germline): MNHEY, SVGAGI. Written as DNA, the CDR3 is TGTGCCAGCAGTTACTCGAGGGACACTGAAGCTTTCTTT. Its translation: CASSYSRDTEAFF.

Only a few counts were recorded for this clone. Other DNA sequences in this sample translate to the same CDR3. CDR3 sequence: CASSPSVNTEAFF. The CDR3 bases are TGTGCCAGCTCACCGTCAGTGAACACTGAAGCTTTCTTT. The chain employs TRBV18 and TRBJ1-1; D is undetermined. The CDR3 runs to 13 residues. Germline V lookup: CDR1 KGHSH, CDR2 LQKENI. Trimming took 3 bases from V and 0 from J, leaving 5 bases between them.

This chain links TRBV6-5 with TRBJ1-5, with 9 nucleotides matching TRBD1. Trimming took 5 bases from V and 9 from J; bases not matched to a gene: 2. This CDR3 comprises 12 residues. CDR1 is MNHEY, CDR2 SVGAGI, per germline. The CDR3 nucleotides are TGTGCCAGCAGTGCGACAGGGGGGCCCCAGCATTTT. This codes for CASSATGGPQHF.

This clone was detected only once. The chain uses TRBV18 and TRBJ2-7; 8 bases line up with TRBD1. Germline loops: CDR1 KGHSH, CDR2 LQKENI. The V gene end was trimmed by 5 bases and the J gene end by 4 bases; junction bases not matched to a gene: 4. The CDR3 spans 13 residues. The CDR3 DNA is TGTGCCAGCTCAACAGGGGGAGGATACGAGCAGTACTTC. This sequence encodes CASSTGGGYEQYF.

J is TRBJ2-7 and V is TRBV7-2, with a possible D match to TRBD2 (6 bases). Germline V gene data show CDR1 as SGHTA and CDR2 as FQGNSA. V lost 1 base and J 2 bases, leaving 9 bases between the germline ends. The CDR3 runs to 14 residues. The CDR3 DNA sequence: TGTGCCAGCAGCTTAGGCCGGACTACCTACGAGCAGTACTTC. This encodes CASSLGRTTYEQYF.

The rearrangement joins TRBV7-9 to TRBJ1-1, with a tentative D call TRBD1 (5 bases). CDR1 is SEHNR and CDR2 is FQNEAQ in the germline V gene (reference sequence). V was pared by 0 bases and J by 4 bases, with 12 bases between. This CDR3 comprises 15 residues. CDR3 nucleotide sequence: TGTGCCAGCAGCTTAGCGTTACCCGGGGGCACTGAAGCTTTCTTT. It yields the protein CASSLALPGGTEAFF.

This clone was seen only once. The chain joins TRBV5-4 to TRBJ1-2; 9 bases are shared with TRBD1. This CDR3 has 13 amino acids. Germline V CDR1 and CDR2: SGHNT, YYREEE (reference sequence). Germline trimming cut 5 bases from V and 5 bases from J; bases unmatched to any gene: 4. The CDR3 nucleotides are TGTGCCAGCAGGCGGGACAGGGTTTATGGCTACACCTTC. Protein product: CASRRDRVYGYTF.